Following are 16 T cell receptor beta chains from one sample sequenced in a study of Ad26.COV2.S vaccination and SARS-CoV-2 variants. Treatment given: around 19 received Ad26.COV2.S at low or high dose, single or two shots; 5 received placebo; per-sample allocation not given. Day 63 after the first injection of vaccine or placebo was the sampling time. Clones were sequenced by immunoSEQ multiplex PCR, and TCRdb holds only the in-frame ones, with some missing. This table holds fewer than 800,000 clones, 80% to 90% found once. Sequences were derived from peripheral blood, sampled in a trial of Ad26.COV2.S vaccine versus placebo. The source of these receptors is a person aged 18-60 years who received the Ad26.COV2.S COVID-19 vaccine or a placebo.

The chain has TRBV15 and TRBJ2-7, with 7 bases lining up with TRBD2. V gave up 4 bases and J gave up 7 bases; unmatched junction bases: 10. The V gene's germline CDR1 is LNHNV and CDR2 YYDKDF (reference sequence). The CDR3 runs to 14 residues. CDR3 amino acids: CATSIGAGVEEQYF. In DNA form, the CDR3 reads TGTGCCACCAGCATAGGGGCGGGAGTAGAAGAGCAGTACTTC.

In DNA, the CDR3 is TGTGCCAGCAGCCCTTATAGCAATCAGCCCCAGCATTTT. It is translated as CASSPYSNQPQHF. This rearrangement joins TRBV6-6 to TRBJ1-5; D call uncertain. Germline V gene data show CDR1 as MNHNY and CDR2 as SVGAGI (reference sequence). CDR3 size: 13 residues. The V end lost 6 bases, the J end lost 0 bases, and 6 bases lay between the germline ends.

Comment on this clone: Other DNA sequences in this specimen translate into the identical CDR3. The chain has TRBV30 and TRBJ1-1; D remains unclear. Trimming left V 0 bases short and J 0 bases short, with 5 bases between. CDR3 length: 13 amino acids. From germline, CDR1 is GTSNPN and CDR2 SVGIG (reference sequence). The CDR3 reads CAWSVRLNTEAFF. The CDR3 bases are TGTGCCTGGAGTGTACGTTTGAACACTGAAGCTTTCTTT.

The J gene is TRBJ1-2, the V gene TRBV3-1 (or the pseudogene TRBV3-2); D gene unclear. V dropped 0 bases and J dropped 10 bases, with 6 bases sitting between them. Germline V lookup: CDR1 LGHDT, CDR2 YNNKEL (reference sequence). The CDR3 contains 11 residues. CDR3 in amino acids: CASSQDNYYTF. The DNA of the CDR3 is TGTGCCAGCAGCCAAGATAATTACTACACCTTC.

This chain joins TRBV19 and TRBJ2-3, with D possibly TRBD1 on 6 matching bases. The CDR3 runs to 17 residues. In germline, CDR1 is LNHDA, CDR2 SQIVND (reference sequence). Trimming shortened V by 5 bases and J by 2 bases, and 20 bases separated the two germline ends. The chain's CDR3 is CASSPFGWAGDTDTQYF. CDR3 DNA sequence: TGTGCCAGTAGTCCCTTCGGGTGGGCAGGGGACACAGATACGCAGTATTTT.

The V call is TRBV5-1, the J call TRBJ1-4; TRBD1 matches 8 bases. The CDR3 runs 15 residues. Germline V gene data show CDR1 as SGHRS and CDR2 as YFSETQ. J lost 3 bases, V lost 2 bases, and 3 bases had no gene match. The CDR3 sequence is CASSLGQGPNEKLFF. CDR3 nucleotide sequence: TGCGCCAGCAGCTTAGGACAGGGCCCTAATGAAAAACTGTTTTTT.

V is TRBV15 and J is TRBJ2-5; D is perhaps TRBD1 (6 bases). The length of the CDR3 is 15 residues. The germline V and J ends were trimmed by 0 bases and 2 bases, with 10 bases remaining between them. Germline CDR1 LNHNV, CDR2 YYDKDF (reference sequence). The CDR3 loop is CATSRDLGHQETQYF. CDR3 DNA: TGTGCCACCAGCAGAGATTTGGGACATCAAGAGACCCAGTACTTC.

CDR3 coding DNA: TGTGCCACCCCCGGGACATACAATGAGCAGTTCTTC. Translating gives CATPGTYNEQFF. This chain links TRBV7-9 with TRBJ2-1, with D maybe TRBD1 (6 bases). The germline CDR1 and CDR2 sequences are SEHNR and FQNEAQ (reference sequence). Trimming took 10 bases from V and 4 from J, leaving 11 bases between them. The CDR3 extends over 12 amino acids. The full variable domain, completed using reference TRBV7-9 and TRBJ2-1, is DTGVSQNPRHKITKRGQNVTFRCDPISEHNRLYWYRQTLGQGPEFLTYFQNEAQLEKSRLLSDRFSAERPKGSFSTLEIQRTEQGDSAMYLCATPGTYNEQFFGPGTRLTVL.

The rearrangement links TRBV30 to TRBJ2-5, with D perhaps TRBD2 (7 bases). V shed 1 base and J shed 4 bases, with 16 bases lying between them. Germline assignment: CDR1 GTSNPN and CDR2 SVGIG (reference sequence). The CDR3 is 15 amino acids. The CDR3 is CAWSDHRGGRETQYF. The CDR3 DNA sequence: TGTGCCTGGAGTGACCATAGGGGGGGTCGAGAGACCCAGTACTTC. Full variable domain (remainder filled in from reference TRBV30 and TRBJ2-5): SQTIHQWPATLVQPVGSPLSLECTVEGTSNPNLYWYRQAAGRGLQLLFYSVGIGQISSEVPQNLSASRPQDRQFILSSKKLLLSDSGFYLCAWSDHRGGRETQYFGPGTRLLVL.

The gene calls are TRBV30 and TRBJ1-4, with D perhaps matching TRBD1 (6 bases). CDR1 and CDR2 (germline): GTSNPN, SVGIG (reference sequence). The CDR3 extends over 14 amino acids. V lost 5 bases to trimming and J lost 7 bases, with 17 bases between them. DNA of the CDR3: TGTGCCTGGTCCGGGGTAGGGACACTTGAAAAACTGTTTTTT. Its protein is CAWSGVGTLEKLFF.

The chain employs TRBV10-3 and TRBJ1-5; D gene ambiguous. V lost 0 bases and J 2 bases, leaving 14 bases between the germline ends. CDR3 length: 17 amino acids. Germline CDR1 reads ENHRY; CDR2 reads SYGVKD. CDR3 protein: CAISESGRSGGNQPQHF. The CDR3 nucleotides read TGTGCCATCAGTGAGTCGGGTCGCTCTGGCGGCAATCAGCCCCAGCATTTT.

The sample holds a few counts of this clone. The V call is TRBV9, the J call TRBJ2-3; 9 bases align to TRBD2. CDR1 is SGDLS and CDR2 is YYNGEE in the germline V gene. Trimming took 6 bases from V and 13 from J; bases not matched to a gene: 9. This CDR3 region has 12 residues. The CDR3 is CASTSVAGEKYF. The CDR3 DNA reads TGTGCCAGCACCTCCGTAGCGGGGGAGAAGTATTTT.

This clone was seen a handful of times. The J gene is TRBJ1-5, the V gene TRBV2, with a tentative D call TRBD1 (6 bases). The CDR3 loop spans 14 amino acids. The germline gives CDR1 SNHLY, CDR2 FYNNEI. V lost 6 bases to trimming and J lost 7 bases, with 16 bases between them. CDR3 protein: CASSQGKGNQPQHF. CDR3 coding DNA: TGTGCCAGCAGCCAGGGGAAGGGGAACCAGCCCCAGCATTTT. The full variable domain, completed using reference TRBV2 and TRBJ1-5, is EPEVTQTPSHQVTQMGQEVILRCVPISNHLYFYWYRQILGQKVEFLVSFYNNEISEKSEIFDDQFSVERPDGSNFTLKIRSTKLEDSAMYFCASSQGKGNQPQHFGDGTRLSIL.

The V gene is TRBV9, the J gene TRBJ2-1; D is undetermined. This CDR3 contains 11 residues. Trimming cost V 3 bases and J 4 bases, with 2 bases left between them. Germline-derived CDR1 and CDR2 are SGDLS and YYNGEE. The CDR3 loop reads CASSGYNEQFF. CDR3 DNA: TGTGCCAGCAGCGGTTACAATGAGCAGTTCTTC.

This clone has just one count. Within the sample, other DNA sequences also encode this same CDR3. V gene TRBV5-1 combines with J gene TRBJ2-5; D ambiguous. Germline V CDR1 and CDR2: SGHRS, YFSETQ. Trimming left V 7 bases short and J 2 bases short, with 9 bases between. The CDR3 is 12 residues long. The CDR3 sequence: CASSLGQETQYF. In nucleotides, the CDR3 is TGCGCCAGCTCCTTGGGACAAGAGACCCAGTACTTC.

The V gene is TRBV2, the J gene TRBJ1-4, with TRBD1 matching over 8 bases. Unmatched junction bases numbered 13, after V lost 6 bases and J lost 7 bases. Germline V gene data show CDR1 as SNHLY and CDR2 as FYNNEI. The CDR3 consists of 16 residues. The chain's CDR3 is CASSPPRLTGVEKLFF. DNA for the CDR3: TGTGCCAGCAGCCCCCCAAGGTTGACAGGGGTTGAAAAACTGTTTTTT. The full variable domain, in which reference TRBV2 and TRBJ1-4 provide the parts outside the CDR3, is EPEVTQTPSHQVTQMGQEVILRCVPISNHLYFYWYRQILGQKVEFLVSFYNNEISEKSEIFDDQFSVERPDGSNFTLKIRSTKLEDSAMYFCASSPPRLTGVEKLFFGSGTQLSVL.